This T cell receptor beta chain was identified in a study of monozygotic twins with inflammatory bowel disease. CDR1 is SGHDT, CDR2 YYEEEE, per germline. This CDR3 comprises 17 residues. Regarding the study as a whole: No single strong signal or clonotype associated with IBD was supported. A reduction in TCRbeta diversity (inverse Simpson) was seen in IBD patients relative to healthy co-twins.

Total RNA isolation used whole blood (no T cell sorting was performed). Template switching incorporated UMIs with a 6-nucleotide sample barcode. TCRdb reprocessed the 5' RACE reads and keeps a single row for each CDR3 protein, giving no DNA. The sample table sets out 420,000 or so distinct CDR3 sequences. Note on this clonotype: The antigen is undetermined.

The receptor's source is a human donor with ulcerative colitis or Crohn's disease, or a healthy co-twin of an affected twin (not recorded which). The V and J genes are TRBV5-6 and TRBJ2-2; the TRBD1 assignment by TCRdb is unverifiable without DNA. Sample: blood. CDR3 residues: CASSLDGGLPNTGELFF.